What follows describes a single T cell receptor beta chain. Its antigen is still unknown. These data belong to a study of CD8 T cells in ankylosing spondylitis. General study findings and limits: Blood of patients with ankylosing spondylitis appeared to be characterized by a TCR beta motif of several highly homologous variants.

V lost 1 base, J lost 0 bases, and 0 bases stayed unmatched. The CDR3 covers 14 residues. TCRdb passed the 5' RACE reads through MiXCR, listing each CDR3 protein once. Of approximately 69,000 distinct CDR3 sequences listed, less than 6% are singletons. The sequence came from a male donor with ankylosing spondylitis or in good health (not recorded which). V and J are TRBV23-1 and TRBJ2-7, with 7 positions matching TRBD1. TRBV23-1 is labeled an ORF, and its function is uncertain. The sample taken for sequencing was blood, either unsorted or a sorted T cell fraction (not recorded which). Here the CDR3 reads CASSQWDSSYEQYF. CDR3 nucleotides: TGCGCCAGCAGTCAATGGGACAGCTCCTACGAGCAGTACTTC.